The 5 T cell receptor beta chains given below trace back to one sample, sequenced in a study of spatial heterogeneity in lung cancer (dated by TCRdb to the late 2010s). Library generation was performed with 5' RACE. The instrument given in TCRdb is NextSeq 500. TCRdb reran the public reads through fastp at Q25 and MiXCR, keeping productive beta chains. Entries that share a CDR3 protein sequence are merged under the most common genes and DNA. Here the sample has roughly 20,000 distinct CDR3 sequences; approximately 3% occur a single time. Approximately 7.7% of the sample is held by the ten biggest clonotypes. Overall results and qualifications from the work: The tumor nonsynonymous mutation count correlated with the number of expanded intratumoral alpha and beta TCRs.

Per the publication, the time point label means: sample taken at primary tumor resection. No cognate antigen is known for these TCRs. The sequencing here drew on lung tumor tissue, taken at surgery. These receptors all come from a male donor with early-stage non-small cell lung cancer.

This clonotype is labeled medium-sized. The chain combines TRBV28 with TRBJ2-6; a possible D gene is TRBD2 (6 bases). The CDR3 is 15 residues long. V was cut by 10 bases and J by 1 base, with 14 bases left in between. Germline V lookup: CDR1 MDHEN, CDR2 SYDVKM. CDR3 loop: CATGGTASGANVLTF. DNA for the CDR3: TGTGCCACCGGCGGGACCGCATCTGGGGCCAACGTCCTGACTTTC.

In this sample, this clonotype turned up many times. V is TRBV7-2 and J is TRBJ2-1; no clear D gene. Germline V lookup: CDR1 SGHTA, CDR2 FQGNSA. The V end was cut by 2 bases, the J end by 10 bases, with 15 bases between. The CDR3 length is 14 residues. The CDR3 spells CASSLYFESREQFF. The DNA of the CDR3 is TGTGCCAGCAGCTTATATTTCGAGTCCCGCGAGCAGTTCTTC.

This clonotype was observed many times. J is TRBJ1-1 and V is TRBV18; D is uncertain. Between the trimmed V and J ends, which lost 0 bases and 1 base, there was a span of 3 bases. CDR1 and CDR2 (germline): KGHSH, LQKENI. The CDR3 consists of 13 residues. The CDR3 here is CASSPPQNTEAFF. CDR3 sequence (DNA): TGTGCCAGCTCACCACCGCAGAACACTGAAGCTTTCTTT.

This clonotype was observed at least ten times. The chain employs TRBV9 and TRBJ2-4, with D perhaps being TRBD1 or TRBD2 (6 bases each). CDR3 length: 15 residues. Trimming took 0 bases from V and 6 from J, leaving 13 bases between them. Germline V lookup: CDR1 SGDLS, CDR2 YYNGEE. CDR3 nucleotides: TGTGCCAGCAGCGTAGGAGGGGGAGGCGTAAACATTCAGTACTTC. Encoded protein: CASSVGGGGVNIQYF. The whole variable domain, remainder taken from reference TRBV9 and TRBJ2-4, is DSGVTQTPKHLITATGQRVTLRCSPRSGDLSVYWYQQSLDQGLQFLIQYYNGEERAKGNILERFSAQQFPDLHSELNLSSLELGDSALYFCASSVGGGGVNIQYFGAGTRLSVL.

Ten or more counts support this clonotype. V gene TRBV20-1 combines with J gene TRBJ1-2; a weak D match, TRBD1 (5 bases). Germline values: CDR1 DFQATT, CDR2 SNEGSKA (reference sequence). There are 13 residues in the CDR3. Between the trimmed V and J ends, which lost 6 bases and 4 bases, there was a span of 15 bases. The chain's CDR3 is CSANFGASYGYTF. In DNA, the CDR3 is TGCAGTGCAAACTTCGGGGCAAGCTATGGCTACACCTTC.